The clone carrying this T cell receptor beta chain was observed a handful of times. The antigen remains unidentified. One entry per CDR3 protein, called by TCRdb with MiXCR from the reads. Here the sample spans nearly 450,000 distinct CDR3 sequences, about a third being singletons. This sample was taken from a study of T cell repertoires in cytomegalovirus infection. Study-wide context: An indication of both CMV infection and matching HLA type came from public TCR beta signatures. Findings and caveats of the study: What dominated the ex vivo response were HLA-C-restricted CMV-specific TCR beta clonotypes. Individuals carrying CMV plus the relevant HLA were identified by cumulative frequency of public TCR beta families.

Germline CDR1 and CDR2: SGHVS and FNYEAQ. The CDR3 covers 19 residues. Between the trimmed V and J ends, which lost 2 bases and 0 bases, there was a span of 20 bases. Sequenced input: PBMCs. The chain carries TRBV7-6 and TRBJ2-1, with D possibly matching TRBD2 (6 bases). The TCR sequence derives from a human donor in good health (CMV status not recorded). Some clones in this sample may be carry-over from other donors' samples. The CDR3 nucleotides read TGTGCCAGCAGCTTAAATGGTGTGGCTAGCGAGAGCTCCTACAATGAGCAGTTCTTC. Translation gives CASSLNGVASESSYNEQFF.